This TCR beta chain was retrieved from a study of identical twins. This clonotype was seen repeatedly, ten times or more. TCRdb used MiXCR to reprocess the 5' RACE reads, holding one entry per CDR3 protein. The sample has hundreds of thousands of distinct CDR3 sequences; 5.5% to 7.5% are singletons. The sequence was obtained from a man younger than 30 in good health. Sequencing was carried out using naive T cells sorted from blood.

Written as DNA, the CDR3 is TGCAGCGCCGCGAAGTACAATGAGCAGTTCTTC. Protein: CSAAKYNEQFF. The rearrangement uses TRBV29-1 and TRBJ2-1; D is unclear. Trimming removed 7 bases at V and 4 bases at J, with 8 bases between. The CDR3 is 11 residues long. Germline V CDR1 and CDR2: SQVTM, ANQGSEA.